Listed below are T cell receptor beta chains from one sample, sequenced in a study of regulatory T cells in long-lasting Graves disease. TCRdb recomputed calls from the multiplex PCR reads with MiXCR, one row per CDR3 protein. Of almost 450,000 distinct CDR3 sequences listed, less than 20% were seen once; the top ten hold approximately 12%. The data were also submitted as part of a second study, on T cells in Graves' hyperthyroidism and ophthalmopathy.

The sequenced sample was peripheral blood mononuclear cells (PBMCs), obtained at new diagnosis, from a patient treated with antithyroid drugs. The receptors come from a woman aged 25 to 45 with Graves disease. Both conserved end residues are part of each CDR3. A D gene is named only where the DNA matches it firmly. Clone size is stated in some rows and not others, as once, few, many or a class when expanded.

V	J	size	D	CDR3	DNA
TRBV20-1	TRBJ2-5	-	TRBD2	CSAQNPGGRFQETLYF	TGCAGTGCTCAGAATCCGGGCGGGAGGTTCCAAGAGACCCTGTACTTC
TRBV11-2	TRBJ1-1	many	-	CASSSLGMNTEAFF	TGTGCCAGCAGCTCCCTAGGGATGAACACTGAAGCTTTCTTT
TRBV27	TRBJ1-1	few	-	CASSSLTQLNTEAFF	TGTGCCAGCAGTTCCCTGACACAGCTGAACACTGAAGCTTTCTTT
TRBV7-9	TRBJ2-7	-	-	CASSLRQSSYEQYF	TGTGCCAGCAGCCTCAGACAGAGCTCCTACGAGCAGTACTTC
TRBV18	TRBJ2-1	many	TRBD1	CASSPLGTGQFF	TGTGCCAGCTCACCACTGGGGACAGGGCAGTTCTTC
TRBV5-1	TRBJ2-1	-	TRBD1	CASTFRPGQAHNEQFF	TGCGCCAGCACTTTTCGGCCGGGACAGGCCCACAATGAGCAGTTCTTC
TRBV5-1	TRBJ2-1	-	-	CASSLVAEGGNEQFF	TGCGCCAGCAGCTTGGTTGCGGAAGGAGGCAATGAGCAGTTCTTC
TRBV18	TRBJ2-1	many	TRBD2	CASSRLAGGPGNEQFF	TGTGCCAGCTCTCGCCTAGCGGGAGGGCCGGGCAATGAGCAGTTCTTC
TRBV4-1	TRBJ1-1	few	-	CASSQVGRRNTEAFF	TGCGCCAGCAGCCAGGTGGGACGGAGGAACACTGAAGCTTTCTTT
TRBV4-2	TRBJ2-2	-	-	CASSQDWHREELFF	TGTGCCAGCAGCCAAGATTGGCACAGGGAGGAGCTGTTTTTT
TRBV20-1	TRBJ2-7	many	TRBD2	CSARDGTSGIMGLYEQYF	TGCAGTGCTAGAGACGGGACTAGCGGGATTATGGGCCTCTACGAGCAGTACTTC
TRBV5-1	TRBJ2-5	-	TRBD2	CASSERTGGETQYF	TGCGCCAGCAGTGAGAGGACGGGGGGGGAGACCCAGTACTTC
TRBV6-2/TRBV6-3	TRBJ2-2	many	-	CASSYTRENTGELFF	TGTGCCAGCAGTTACACGCGGGAGAACACCGGGGAGCTGTTTTTT
TRBV6-2/TRBV6-3	TRBJ2-3	many	-	CASTLGIAVDTQYF	TGTGCCAGCACCCTAGGAATAGCGGTAGATACGCAGTATTTT
TRBV25-1	TRBJ2-2	few	-	CASKGIGELFF	TGTGCCAGCAAAGGGATCGGGGAGCTGTTTTTT
TRBV19	TRBJ1-2	few	-	CASSTGELNGYTF	TGTGCCAGTAGTACCGGGGAGCTCAATGGCTACACCTTC
TRBV28	TRBJ2-3	many	-	CASRGEEGADTQYF	TGTGCCAGCCGTGGGGAGGAGGGCGCAGATACGCAGTATTTT
TRBV5-1	TRBJ2-5	-	-	CASSLAGQQTQYF	TGCGCCAGCAGCTTGGCAGGTCAACAGACCCAGTACTTC
TRBV2	TRBJ1-2	-	TRBD1	CASSQGVPNYGYTF	TGTGCCAGCTCGCAGGGGGTACCTAACTATGGCTACACCTTC
TRBV6-1	TRBJ2-1	many	TRBD2	CASSTSGNNEQFF	TGTGCCAGCAGTACTAGCGGGAACAATGAGCAGTTCTTC
TRBV28	TRBJ1-2	many	-	CASSLSGNYGYTF	TGTGCCAGCAGTTTAAGCGGAAACTATGGCTACACCTTC
TRBV11-2	TRBJ2-7	many	TRBD1	CASSFDRDSYEQYF	TGTGCCAGCAGCTTCGACAGGGACTCCTACGAGCAGTACTTC
TRBV6-2/TRBV6-3	TRBJ1-2	many	TRBD1	CASSYRRTGGYGYTF	TGTGCCAGCAGTTACAGAAGAACAGGGGGGTATGGCTACACCTTC